This T cell receptor (beta chain) was sequenced in a study of neurological immune-mediated disorders. Germline V CDR1 and CDR2: SGHTA, FQGNSA. The CDR3 totals 12 residues. V lost 0 bases to trimming and J lost 4 bases, with 3 bases between them. Broader study findings: The greatest TCR clonal expansion appeared in HTLV-1-associated myelopathy and the smallest, falling below healthy controls, in multiple sclerosis.

The method for making cDNA was 5'RACE, and it used 10-nucleotide random UMIs. MiXCR, applied by TCRdb to the 5' RACE reads, yields one record per CDR3 protein. The sample yields fewer than 30,000 distinct CDR3 sequences, about 21% seen once. This clonotype came up many times. The target antigen is unknown. The study drew its healthy controls from blood bank volunteers in Maryland, USA. The unsorted libraries were produced from 2 million PBMCs held at -80 C. This chain links TRBV7-2 with TRBJ1-2; D is uncertain. Material: PBMCs. This receptor was identified in a woman aged 60 to 75 in good health. CDR3 amino acids: CASSLASYGYTF. The CDR3 bases are TGTGCCAGCAGCTTAGCCAGCTATGGCTACACCTTC.